This T cell receptor (beta chain) was retrieved from a study of regulatory T cells in long-lasting Graves disease. Study conclusions and caveats: Persistent disease samples used TRBV28, TRBJ1-2 and TRBJ2-5 preferentially.

Arm-PCR with iRepertoire HTBI primers amplified the CDR3 regions for these TCR beta libraries. Per the original methods: Across samples, 60 to 75 TRBV and 12 to 15 TRBJ segments were found. One entry per CDR3 protein results from TCRdb running MiXCR on the multiplex PCR reads. These V and J calls rely on TCRdb rather than the paper's analysis. The table includes 450,000 or so distinct CDR3 sequences, 20% to 25% detected once. Time point noted: persistent/refractory GD, antithyroid drugs over 5 years with positive TRAb. Making the TCR library involved RNA that had been extracted from PBMCs. The CDR3 extends over 13 amino acids. Germline lookup yields CDR1 SGDLS and CDR2 YYNGEE. V was shortened by 1 base and J by 2 bases, with 6 bases between the two germline ends. For this clonotype: The target antigen is unknown.

The input for sequencing was peripheral blood mononuclear cells (PBMCs), taken when the disease was refractory, from a patient treated with antithyroid drugs. The TCR sequence derives from a female donor with Graves disease. J is TRBJ1-2 and V is TRBV9; D not resolved. The CDR3 loop reads CASSVRENYGYTF. The CDR3 nucleotides are TGTGCCAGCAGCGTAAGGGAAAACTATGGCTACACCTTC.